Sequencing of this T cell receptor beta chain was carried out in a study of T cells in Graves' hyperthyroidism and ophthalmopathy. Using RNA transcripts as the source, TCR beta CDR3 regions were amplified. HTBI primers were the set used in a first-round RT-PCR of the TCR CDR3. TCRdb reprocessed the multiplex PCR reads via MiXCR and lists one record per CDR3 protein. This table holds 480,000 or so distinct CDR3 sequences, 35% to 50% found once. Worth noting for this clonotype: Germline and junction disagree at one end, which may indicate a read error.

Germline CDR1 KGHDR, CDR2 SFDVKD. The CDR3 sequence is 16 residues long. The chain carries TRBV24-1 and TRBJ2-5; no clear D gene. Specimen: peripheral blood or thyroid tissue (not recorded which). The clonotype comes from an adult woman with Graves' disease, either hyperthyroidism or ophthalmopathy (not recorded which). The CDR3 coding sequence is TGTGCCAGCAGTAAAATGCAGGCTGGGTCCGGAGAGACCCAGTACTTC. It yields the protein CASSKMQAGSGETQYF.